Listed below are T cell receptor beta chains from one sample, sequenced in a study of blood T cell repertoires in COVID-19. Generated by immunoSEQ multiplex PCR, the TCRdb table keeps only in-frame clones and is missing some. The table records 360,000 or so clones, around 83% of them present only once. Sequenced input: PBMCs or T cells enriched from blood (not recorded which). The receptors here all came from a woman between 45 and 65 years old who had recovered from COVID-19. CDR3s include the opening cysteine and the closing phenylalanine or tryptophan. Each record gives: J gene, V gene, clone size, CDR3 protein. Clone sizes are given selectively: once, few, many, or a class where the clone is expanded.

>TRBJ2-3|TRBV5-1|.
CASSLEGNTQYF
>TRBJ1-3|TRBV18|.
CASSPQGTENF
>TRBJ2-7|TRBV7-2|.
CASSLAGGEQYF
>TRBJ1-1|TRBV28|.
CASSFGLVGAEAFF
>TRBJ1-1|TRBV19|.
CASREDRATEAFF
>TRBJ1-1|TRBV4-2|.
CASSQEGTDTEAFF
>TRBJ2-7|TRBV11-2|.
CASSLVRASVLYEQYF
>TRBJ1-2|TRBV5-1|.
CASSLDAGGGYTF
>TRBJ1-1|TRBV13|.
CASSLGGRRTMNTEAFF
>TRBJ1-5|TRBV19|.
CASSNSIINQPQHF
>TRBJ1-2|TRBV2|.
CASGGALGYGYTF
>TRBJ2-1|TRBV6-5|.
CASSREVSYNEQFF
>TRBJ1-2|TRBV4-1|.
CASSQIQSGQNYGYTF
>TRBJ1-6|TRBV19|.
CASTQGYNSPLHF
>TRBJ2-6|TRBV2|few
CASSETPFSGFGANVLTF
>TRBJ2-7|TRBV27|.
CASSSLVGYEQYF
>TRBJ2-3|TRBV6-5|.
CASRVLDAQYF
>TRBJ1-4|TRBV19|.
CASRLDRTNEKLFF
>TRBJ1-4|TRBV2|.
CASTAVTGLNEKLFF
>TRBJ2-5|TRBV7-2|.
CASSSARQETQYF
>TRBJ2-1|TRBV5-6|.
CASSLEWDRSNEQFF
>TRBJ2-7|TRBV19|.
CATSIGQGAYEQYF
>TRBJ2-4|TRBV6-5|.
CASSIRDRGQYF
>TRBJ2-7|TRBV7-6|.
CASRNNRFPYEQYF
>TRBJ1-1|TRBV5-5|.
CASSLGGMDTEAFF
>TRBJ1-1|TRBV5-6|.
CASRRGRDSEAFF
>TRBJ1-1|TRBV7-8|.
CASSLVRGDTEAFF
>TRBJ1-6|TRBV5-4|.
CASSLSIDSPLHF
>TRBJ1-2|TRBV30|.
CAWTHTYYGYTF
>TRBJ1-1|TRBV29-1|.
CSVEGTANTEAFF
>TRBJ2-7|TRBV9|.
CASSVNPLENGEQYF
>TRBJ2-7|TRBV12-3/TRBV12-4|.
CASRVGGGYEQYF
>TRBJ1-4|TRBV5-6|.
CASSGTGTGNEKLFF
>TRBJ2-6|TRBV6-1|.
CASSALPVPRGANVLTF
>TRBJ1-3|TRBV6-5|.
CASSPRDRVNTIYF
>TRBJ2-7|TRBV19|few
CASSIGQGRAYEQYF
>TRBJ1-4|TRBV19|once
CASSINLTPPVGKLFF
>TRBJ1-1|TRBV30|.
CASRQLNTEAFF
>TRBJ1-5|TRBV19|.
CASSIIAGNNQPQHF
>TRBJ2-2|TRBV7-8|.
CASSLSGLAGGLVTGELFF
>TRBJ2-7|TRBV3-1/TRBV3-2|once
CASSPGLRSYEQYF
>TRBJ1-2|TRBV29-1|.
CSVGQGQPYGYTF
>TRBJ1-6|TRBV6-5|.
CASSYSAKYNSPLHF
>TRBJ1-1|TRBV4-2|.
CASSQRDTSGTEAFF
>TRBJ1-2|TRBV12-3/TRBV12-4|.
CASSYVNGDGYTF
>TRBJ2-5|TRBV21-1|.
CASSKIGQPVETQYF
>TRBJ2-5|TRBV30|.
CAWSATTPETQYF
>TRBJ1-1|TRBV3-1/TRBV3-2|.
CASSQYGTDKNTEAFF
>TRBJ1-5|TRBV28|.
CASSIAARKGRNQPQHF